These 20 T cell receptor beta chains share one sample of origin, sequenced in a study of blood T cells in healthy people across ages. A sample-barcoded 5' primer and a J-beta primer mix were used in a second PCR of about 7 to 12 cycles. Each CDR3 protein is one row after TCRdb ran MiXCR on the 5' RACE reads. The sample lists 800,000 to 950,000 distinct CDR3 sequences, around 36% seen once, with 10% to 15% in the top ten. Sequenced: blood. Source of these receptors: a man aged 18 to 35 in good health.

As concerns this clonotype: The junction does not match germline at one end; this may be a read error. This chain connects TRBV5-6 to TRBJ1-4; D perhaps matches TRBD1 (5 bases). CDR3 length equals 12 residues. In germline, CDR1 is SGHDT, CDR2 YYEEEE. The CDR3 region is CTSTQGNEKLFF. Here the CDR3 DNA reads TGTACCAGCACTCAGGGCAATGAAAAACTGTTTTTT.

The genes are TRBV20-1 and TRBJ1-5, with D maybe TRBD1 (5 bases). V was cut by 5 bases and J by 3 bases, with 17 bases left in between. The CDR3 sequence is 15 residues long. The germline CDR1 and CDR2 sequences are DFQATT and SNEGSKA (reference sequence). The CDR3 DNA follows: TGCAGTGCTGGCGCAGGGTCCCCGTACAATCAGCCCCAGCATTTT. Translating gives CSAGAGSPYNQPQHF.

The chain employs TRBV7-8 and TRBJ2-2, with TRBD1 as a possible D gene (6 bases). The V and J ends lost 7 bases and 3 bases respectively, with 21 bases between them. The length of the CDR3 is 17 residues. The V gene's germline CDR1 is SGHVS and CDR2 FQNEAQ. Here the CDR3 reads CASTSKRAGVYTGELFF. As DNA, the CDR3 is TGTGCCAGCACCTCTAAACGGGCAGGGGTGTACACCGGGGAGCTGTTTTTT.

This clonotype has at least ten counts. The CDR3 is CASSYSWTSASTDTQYF. The CDR3 DNA follows: TGTGCCAGCAGTTACTCGTGGACTAGCGCTAGCACAGATACGCAGTATTTT. The chain carries TRBV6-5 and TRBJ2-3, with 9 bases that match TRBD2. Per germline, CDR1 MNHEY and CDR2 SVGAGI. With V trimmed by 0 bases and J by 0 bases, 4 bases remained unmatched. The CDR3 is made up of 17 amino acids.

This clonotype was recorded at least ten times. V is TRBV20-1 and J is TRBJ2-4, with a tentative D call TRBD2 (6 bases). CDR1 and CDR2 (germline): DFQATT, SNEGSKA (reference sequence). The length of the CDR3 is 15 residues. Between the trimmed V and J ends, which lost 2 bases and 0 bases, there was a span of 11 bases. The CDR3 here is CSARWDSVAKNIQYF. As DNA, the CDR3 is TGCAGTGCTAGATGGGACTCTGTAGCCAAAAACATTCAGTACTTC.

This clonotype was seen only a few times. A junction end diverges from the germline sequence, so it may reflect a read error. The chain couples TRBV6-1 to TRBJ2-4; D may be TRBD1 (5 bases). CDR1 and CDR2 (germline): MNHNS, SASEGT. The CDR3 spans 15 residues. DNA of the CDR3: TGTGCCAGCAGCGAAGGACAACTAGCCAAAAACATTCAGTACTTC. This sequence encodes CASSEGQLAKNIQYF.

This clonotype was picked up many times. The rearrangement joins TRBV4-3 to TRBJ2-7; a weak D match, TRBD1 (6 bases). Germline values: CDR1 LGHNA, CDR2 YSLEER. Trimming cost V 4 bases and J 5 bases, with 15 bases left between them. The CDR3 has 14 amino acids. The CDR3 region has the DNA TGCGCCAGCAGCCGGTCACAGGGTTTGAACGAGCAGTACTTC. It yields the protein CASSRSQGLNEQYF.

This clonotype was recorded at least ten times. This sequence joins TRBV9 and TRBJ2-1, with D possibly being TRBD1 (5 bases). The CDR3 runs 14 residues. Germline CDR1 is SGDLS and CDR2 is YYNGEE. V lost 5 bases and J lost 8, with 17 bases in between. The CDR3 here is CASSRVFRGDEQFF. CDR3 nucleotides: TGTGCCAGCAGTAGGGTGTTTAGGGGTGATGAGCAGTTCTTC.

As for this clonotype: A clone one base away is much larger, so this may be a read error. This rearrangement joins TRBV4-1 to TRBJ1-2; D is ambiguous. CDR3 length: 13 residues. CDR1 and CDR2 (germline): MGHRA, YSYEKL. Deletions cut 0 bases from V and 5 bases from J, with 7 bases between. The DNA for the CDR3 is TGCGCCAGCAGCCAAGAAAGACGGTATGGCTACACCTTC. It is translated as CASSQERRYGYTF.

The rearrangement links TRBV3-1 to TRBJ2-1, with TRBD1 as a possible D gene (6 bases). CDR1 is LGHDT, CDR2 YNNKEL, per germline (reference sequence). The V end lost 1 base, the J end lost 3 bases, and 19 bases lay between the germline ends. This CDR3 contains 18 residues. The CDR3 region has the DNA TGTGCCAGCAGCCAAGTCTTGCCCGGACAGCCAGGCTACAATGAGCAGTTCTTC. Translating it yields CASSQVLPGQPGYNEQFF.

The gene calls are TRBV10-3 and TRBJ2-4; D perhaps matches TRBD2 (5 bases). Germline V lookup: CDR1 ENHRY, CDR2 SYGVKD. Trimming left V 5 bases short and J 13 bases short, with 18 bases between. The CDR3 length is 13 residues. The CDR3 DNA follows: TGTGCCATCAGTACGAGGACCATTGGGGAGCAGTACTTC. This encodes CAISTRTIGEQYF.

V usage is TRBV15 and J usage is TRBJ1-6, with D unresolved. CDR1 and CDR2 (germline): LNHNV, YYDKDF (reference sequence). There are 14 residues in the CDR3. The V gene lost 0 bases and the J gene lost 5 bases, with 5 bases spanning the gap. CDR3 in DNA: TGTGCCACCAGCAGAGAGTTCAATAATTCACCCCTCCACTTT. Translating it yields CATSREFNNSPLHF.

The chain couples TRBV14 to TRBJ2-3; D remains ambiguous. The germline V gene encodes CDR1 SGHDN and CDR2 FVKESK. V lost 4 bases and J lost 7, with 6 bases in between. The CDR3 runs 11 residues. CDR3 protein: CASSLANTQYF. CDR3 DNA: TGTGCCAGCAGCCTGGCAAATACGCAGTATTTT.

As concerns this clonotype: A much larger clone lies one base from this, so it may be a read error. The chain has TRBV6-5 and TRBJ1-2, with D maybe TRBD1 (6 bases). Germline V lookup: CDR1 MNHEY, CDR2 SVGAGI. The V end lost 6 bases, the J end lost 7 bases, and 21 bases lay between the germline ends. The CDR3 sequence is 15 residues long. The chain's CDR3 is CASSVGVSGGSGYTF. Here the CDR3 DNA reads TGTGCCAGCAGCGTCGGGGTGTCTGGGGGCTCTGGCTACACCTTC.

The chain links TRBV7-2 to TRBJ2-7, with D hard to call. The germline gives CDR1 SGHTA, CDR2 FQGNSA. There are 14 residues in the CDR3. V was clipped by 5 bases and J by 10 bases, with 21 bases between them. CDR3 bases: TGTGCCAGCAGCACCGCCCCGGACGGATCCAAACAGTACTTC. It translates to CASSTAPDGSKQYF.

This CDR3 reads CASSPSAGLNTEAFF. For the CDR3, the DNA is TGTGCCAGCTCACCCTCGGCCGGTCTGAACACTGAAGCTTTCTTT. The chain joins TRBV18 to TRBJ1-1; D remains unclear. The CDR3 is 15 residues long. In germline, CDR1 is KGHSH, CDR2 LQKENI. With 3 bases removed from V and 0 bases from J, the gap between germline ends came to 11 bases. Full variable domain (outside the CDR3, taken from reference TRBV18 and TRBJ1-1): NAGVMQNPRHLVRRRGQEARLRCSPMKGHSHVYWYRQLPEEGLKFMVYLQKENIIDESGMPKERFSAEFPKEGPSILRIQQVVRGDSAAYFCASSPSAGLNTEAFFGQGTRLTVV.

The chain carries TRBV27 and TRBJ2-1; D is uncertain. Per the germline V gene, CDR1 is MNHEY and CDR2 is SMNVEV (reference sequence). Trimming cost V 7 bases and J 4 bases, with 20 bases left between them. This CDR3 has 16 residues. The CDR3 loop is CASNNYGASSYNEQFF. The CDR3 DNA reads TGTGCCAGCAACAATTACGGCGCCTCCTCTTACAATGAGCAGTTCTTC.

The chain is built from TRBV9 and TRBJ2-3, with 9 bases identical to TRBD2. The V gene end was trimmed by 5 bases and the J gene end by 4 bases; junction bases not matched to a gene: 11. The CDR3 has 16 amino acids. Germline V gene data show CDR1 as SGDLS and CDR2 as YYNGEE. CDR3 region: CASRSLSGGPPDTQYF. The DNA for the CDR3 is TGTGCCAGCAGGAGTCTTAGCGGGGGTCCCCCAGATACGCAGTATTTT.

This clonotype came up many times. The chain carries TRBV7-2 and TRBJ2-7, with D unclear. CDR3 length: 15 amino acids. V lost 2 bases to trimming and J lost 1 base, with 12 bases between them. The germline V gene encodes CDR1 SGHTA and CDR2 FQGNSA. Here the CDR3 reads CASSLSTGSSYEQYF. DNA for the CDR3: TGTGCCAGCAGCTTATCCACGGGTAGTTCCTACGAGCAGTACTTC.

This clonotype was seen more than once but under ten times. The chain joins TRBV6-5 to TRBJ2-3; D might be TRBD2 (7 bases). The V gene's germline CDR1 is MNHEY and CDR2 SVGAGI. The CDR3 is made up of 15 amino acids. Trimming shortened V by 6 bases and J by 7 bases, and 20 bases separated the two germline ends. The CDR3 sequence: CASSLKGGPWNTQYF. In DNA, the CDR3 is TGTGCCAGCAGCCTCAAGGGGGGGCCTTGGAATACGCAGTATTTT.